This T cell receptor (beta chain) was captured by sequencing in a study of T cell responses to AZD1222 COVID-19 vaccine. General study points: Spike as a whole was targeted by vaccine-associated CD4 TCRs, dominant at 160-218 and 743-854. Donors skewed white British and female; clonal diversity was possibly underestimated. The study reported that nearly half of spike-specific TCRs target unmutated variant regions. The study sampled repertoires only after the peak T cell response.

Assay: immunoSEQ multiplex PCR; the TCRdb copy retains only in-frame clones and omits some. The table includes about 150,000 clones, 85% to 95% detected once. V lost 1 base and J lost 12; bases outside the gene matches: 4. This CDR3 has 13 residues. Germline CDR1 and CDR2: LGHNA and YNFKEQ. Concerning this clone: Its antigen is currently unknown.

This sample comprised peripheral blood, obtained on day 0 of AZD1222 vaccination. The chain has TRBV4-2 and TRBJ2-1; 9 nucleotides line up with TRBD2. The TCR originated in an adult in good health. CDR3 amino acids: CASSQVISGRQFF. DNA of the CDR3: TGTGCCAGCAGCCAAGTGATTAGCGGGAGGCAGTTCTTC.